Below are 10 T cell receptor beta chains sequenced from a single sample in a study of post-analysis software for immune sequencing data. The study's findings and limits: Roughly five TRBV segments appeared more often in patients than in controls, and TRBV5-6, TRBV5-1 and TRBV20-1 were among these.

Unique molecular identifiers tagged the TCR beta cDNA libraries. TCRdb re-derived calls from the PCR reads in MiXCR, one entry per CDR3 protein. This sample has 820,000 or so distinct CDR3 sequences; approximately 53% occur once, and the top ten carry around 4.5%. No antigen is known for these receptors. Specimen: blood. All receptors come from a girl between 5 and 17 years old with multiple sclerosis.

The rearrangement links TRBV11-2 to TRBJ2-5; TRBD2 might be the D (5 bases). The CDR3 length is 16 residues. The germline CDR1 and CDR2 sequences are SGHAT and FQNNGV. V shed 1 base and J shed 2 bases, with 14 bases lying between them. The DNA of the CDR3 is TGTGCCAGCAGCTTAGGAACGAGGGAGTGGCAAGAGACCCAGTACTTC. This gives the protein CASSLGTREWQETQYF.

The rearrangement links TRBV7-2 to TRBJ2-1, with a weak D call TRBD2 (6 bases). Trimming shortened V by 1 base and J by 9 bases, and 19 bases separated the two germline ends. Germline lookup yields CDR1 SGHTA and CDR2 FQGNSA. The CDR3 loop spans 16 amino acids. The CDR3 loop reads CASSLVGGAGLPEQFF. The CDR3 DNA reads TGTGCCAGCAGCTTAGTAGGCGGGGCCGGGCTTCCTGAGCAGTTCTTC.

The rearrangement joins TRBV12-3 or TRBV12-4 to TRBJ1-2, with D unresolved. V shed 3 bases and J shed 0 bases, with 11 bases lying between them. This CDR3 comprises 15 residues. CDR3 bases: TGTGCCAGCAGTTTCAGTCAGCCGGCTAACTATGGCTACACCTTC. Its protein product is CASSFSQPANYGYTF.

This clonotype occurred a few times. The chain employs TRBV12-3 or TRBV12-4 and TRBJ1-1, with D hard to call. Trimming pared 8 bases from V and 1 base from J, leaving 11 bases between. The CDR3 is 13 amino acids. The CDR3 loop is CASGYRPNTEAFF. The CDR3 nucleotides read TGTGCCAGCGGGTATAGACCGAACACTGAAGCTTTCTTT.

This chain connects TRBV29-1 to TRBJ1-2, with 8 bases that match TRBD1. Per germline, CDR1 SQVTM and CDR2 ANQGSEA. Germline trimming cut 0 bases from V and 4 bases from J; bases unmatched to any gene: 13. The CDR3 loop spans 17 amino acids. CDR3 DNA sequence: TGCAGCGTTGAAGAGTATTACAGGGGGGGCGGTATCTATGGCTACACCTTC. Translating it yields CSVEEYYRGGGIYGYTF.

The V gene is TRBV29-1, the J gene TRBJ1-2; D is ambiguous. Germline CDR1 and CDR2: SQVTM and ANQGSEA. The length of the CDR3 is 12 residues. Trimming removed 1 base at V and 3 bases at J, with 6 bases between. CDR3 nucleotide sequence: TGCAGCGTTGAAGTGAGGGACTATGGCTACACCTTC. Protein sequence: CSVEVRDYGYTF.

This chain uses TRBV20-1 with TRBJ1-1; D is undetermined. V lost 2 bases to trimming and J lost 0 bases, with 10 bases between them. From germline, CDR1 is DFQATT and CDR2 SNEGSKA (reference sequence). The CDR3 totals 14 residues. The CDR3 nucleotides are TGCAGTGCTAGAAGGGAGAATATGAACACTGAAGCTTTCTTT. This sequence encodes CSARRENMNTEAFF.

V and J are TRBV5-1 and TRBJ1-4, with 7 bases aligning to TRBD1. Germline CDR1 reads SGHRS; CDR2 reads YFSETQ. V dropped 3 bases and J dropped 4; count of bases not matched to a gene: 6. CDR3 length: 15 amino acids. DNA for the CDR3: TGCGCCAGCAGCTGGGACAGTGGGGTTAATGAAAAACTGTTTTTT. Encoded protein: CASSWDSGVNEKLFF.

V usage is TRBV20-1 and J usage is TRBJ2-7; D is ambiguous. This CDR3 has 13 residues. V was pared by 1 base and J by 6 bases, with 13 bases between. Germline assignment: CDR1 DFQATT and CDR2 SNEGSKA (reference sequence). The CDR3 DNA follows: TGCAGTGCTAGAGCTAGTGGGCAGATCGAGCAGTACTTC. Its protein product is CSARASGQIEQYF.

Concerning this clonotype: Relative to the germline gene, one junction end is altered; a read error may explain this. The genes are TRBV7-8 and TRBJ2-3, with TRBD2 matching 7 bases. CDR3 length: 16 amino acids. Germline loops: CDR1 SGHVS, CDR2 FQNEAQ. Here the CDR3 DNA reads TGTGCCGGCAGCTTAAGATGGGGAGGGGAGGGAGATACGCAGTATTTT. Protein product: CAGSLRWGGEGDTQYF.